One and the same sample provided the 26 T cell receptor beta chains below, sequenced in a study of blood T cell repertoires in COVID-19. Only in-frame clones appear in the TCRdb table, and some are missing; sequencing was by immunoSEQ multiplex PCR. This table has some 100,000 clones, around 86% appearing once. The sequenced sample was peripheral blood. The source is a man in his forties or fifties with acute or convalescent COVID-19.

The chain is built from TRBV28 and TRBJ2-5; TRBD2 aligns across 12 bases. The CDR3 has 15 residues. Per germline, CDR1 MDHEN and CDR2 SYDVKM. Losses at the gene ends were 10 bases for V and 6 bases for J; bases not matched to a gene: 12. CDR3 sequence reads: CAISPTSGSRKTQYF. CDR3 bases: TGTGCCATCTCCCCGACTAGCGGGAGCAGAAAGACCCAGTACTTC.

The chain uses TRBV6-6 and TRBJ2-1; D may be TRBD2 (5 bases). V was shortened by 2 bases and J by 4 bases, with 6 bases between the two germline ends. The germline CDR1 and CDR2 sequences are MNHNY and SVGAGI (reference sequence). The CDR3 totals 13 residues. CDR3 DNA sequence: TGTGCCAGCAGTTACGAGGGATACAATGAGCAGTTCTTC. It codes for CASSYEGYNEQFF.

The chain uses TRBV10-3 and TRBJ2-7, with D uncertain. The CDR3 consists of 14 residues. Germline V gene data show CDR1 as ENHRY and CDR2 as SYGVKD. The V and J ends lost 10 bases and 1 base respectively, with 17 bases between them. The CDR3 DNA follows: TGTGCCACCATAGCCGGGTTAGGTTCCTACGAGCAGTACTTC. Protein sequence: CATIAGLGSYEQYF.

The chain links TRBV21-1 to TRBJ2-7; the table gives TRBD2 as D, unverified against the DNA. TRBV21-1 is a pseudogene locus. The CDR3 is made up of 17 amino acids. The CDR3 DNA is TGTGCCAGCAGCAAAGCATTGAGGCGGGAGAGAAAAAACGAGCAGTACTTC. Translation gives CASSKALRRERKNEQYF.

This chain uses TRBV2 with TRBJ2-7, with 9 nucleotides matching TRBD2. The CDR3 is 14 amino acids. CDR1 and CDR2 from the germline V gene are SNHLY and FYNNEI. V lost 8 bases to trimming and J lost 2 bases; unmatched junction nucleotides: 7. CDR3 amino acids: CASQSGRPPYEQYF. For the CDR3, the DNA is TGTGCCAGCCAGAGCGGGAGGCCGCCCTACGAGCAGTACTTC.

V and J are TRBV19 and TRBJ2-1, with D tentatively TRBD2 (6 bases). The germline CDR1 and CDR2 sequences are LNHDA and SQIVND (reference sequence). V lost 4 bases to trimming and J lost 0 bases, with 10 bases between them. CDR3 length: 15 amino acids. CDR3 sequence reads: CASSSGMSSYNEQFF. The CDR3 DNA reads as TGTGCCAGTAGTAGCGGGATGAGCTCCTACAATGAGCAGTTCTTC.

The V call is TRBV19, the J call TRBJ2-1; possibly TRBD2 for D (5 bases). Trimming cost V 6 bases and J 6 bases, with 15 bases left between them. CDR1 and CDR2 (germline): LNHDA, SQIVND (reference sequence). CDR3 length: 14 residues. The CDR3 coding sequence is TGTGCCAGTAGCCGGTCACAAGGAGGCAATGAGCAGTTCTTC. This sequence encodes CASSRSQGGNEQFF.

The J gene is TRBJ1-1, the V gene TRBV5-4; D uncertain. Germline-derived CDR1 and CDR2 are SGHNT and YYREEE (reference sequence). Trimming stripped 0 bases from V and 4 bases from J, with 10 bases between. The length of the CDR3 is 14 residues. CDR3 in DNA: TGTGCCAGCAGCTTGGCGGGGTCAGGCACTGAAGCTTTCTTT. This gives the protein CASSLAGSGTEAFF.

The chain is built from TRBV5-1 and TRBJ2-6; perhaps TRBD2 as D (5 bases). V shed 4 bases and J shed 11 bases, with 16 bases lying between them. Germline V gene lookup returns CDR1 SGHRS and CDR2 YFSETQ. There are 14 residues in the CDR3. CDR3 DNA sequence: TGCGCCAGCAGCCCTGACTATCGGACCGACGTCCTGACTTTC. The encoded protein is CASSPDYRTDVLTF.

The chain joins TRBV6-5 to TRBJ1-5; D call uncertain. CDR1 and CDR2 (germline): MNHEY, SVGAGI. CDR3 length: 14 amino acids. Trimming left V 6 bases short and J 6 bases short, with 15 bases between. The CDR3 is CASRGEGRSQPQHF. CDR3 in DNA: TGTGCCAGCAGGGGAGAGGGCCGGAGTCAGCCCCAGCATTTT.

CDR3 region: CAIRVEQGAYEQYF. The CDR3 DNA is TGTGCCATCAGGGTCGAACAGGGGGCCTACGAGCAGTACTTC. This chain connects TRBV10-3 to TRBJ2-7, with TRBD1 matching 8 bases. Germline assignment: CDR1 ENHRY and CDR2 SYGVKD. After removal of 6 bases from V and 2 bases from J, the junction contained 6 bases not matched to a gene. This CDR3 has 14 residues.

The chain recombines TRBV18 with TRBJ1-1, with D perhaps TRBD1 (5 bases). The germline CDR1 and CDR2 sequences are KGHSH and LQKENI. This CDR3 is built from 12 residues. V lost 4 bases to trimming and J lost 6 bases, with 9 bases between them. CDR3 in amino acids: CASSLPRAEAFF. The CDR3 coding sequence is TGTGCCAGCTCACTCCCCAGGGCTGAAGCTTTCTTT.

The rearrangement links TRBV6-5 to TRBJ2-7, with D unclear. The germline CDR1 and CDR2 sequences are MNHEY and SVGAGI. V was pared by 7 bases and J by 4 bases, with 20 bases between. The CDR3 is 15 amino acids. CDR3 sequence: CASTTAGGSPYEQYF. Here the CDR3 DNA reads TGTGCCAGCACCACCGCAGGTGGCAGCCCTTACGAGCAGTACTTC.

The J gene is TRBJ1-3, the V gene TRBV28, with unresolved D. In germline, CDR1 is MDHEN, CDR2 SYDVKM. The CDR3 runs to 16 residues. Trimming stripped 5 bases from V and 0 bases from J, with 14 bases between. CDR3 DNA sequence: TGTGCCAGCAGTATCTTCGCGGATACCTCTGGAAACACCATATATTTT. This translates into CASSIFADTSGNTIYF.

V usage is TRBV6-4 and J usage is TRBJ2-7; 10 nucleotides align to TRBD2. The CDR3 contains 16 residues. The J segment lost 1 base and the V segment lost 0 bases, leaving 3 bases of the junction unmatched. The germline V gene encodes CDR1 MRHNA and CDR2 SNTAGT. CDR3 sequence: CASSDSRTSGSYEQYF. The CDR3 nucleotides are TGTGCCAGCAGTGACTCGCGGACTAGCGGATCCTACGAGCAGTACTTC.

CDR3 DNA: TGTGCCAGCAGTATACAGGGGGACGACGCCACTGAAGCTTTCTTT. The encoded protein is CASSIQGDDATEAFF. V is TRBV27 and J is TRBJ1-1; the match to TRBD1 covers 8 bases. With 5 bases clipped from V and 4 bases from J, the junction kept 9 bases outside the gene matches. The CDR3 contains 15 residues. Germline values: CDR1 MNHEY, CDR2 SMNVEV (reference sequence).

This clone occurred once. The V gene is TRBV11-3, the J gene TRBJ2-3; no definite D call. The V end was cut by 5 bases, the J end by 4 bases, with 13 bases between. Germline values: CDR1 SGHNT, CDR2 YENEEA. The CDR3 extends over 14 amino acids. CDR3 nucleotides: TGTGCCAGCAGCCAGGCAAGTGGTTCAGATACGCAGTATTTT. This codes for CASSQASGSDTQYF. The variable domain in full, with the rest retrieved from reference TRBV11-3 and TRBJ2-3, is EAGVVQSPRYKIIEKKQPVAFWCNPISGHNTLYWYLQNLGQGPELLIRYENEEAVDDSQLPKDRFSAERLKGVDSTLKIQPAELGDSAVYLCASSQASGSDTQYFGPGTRLTVL.

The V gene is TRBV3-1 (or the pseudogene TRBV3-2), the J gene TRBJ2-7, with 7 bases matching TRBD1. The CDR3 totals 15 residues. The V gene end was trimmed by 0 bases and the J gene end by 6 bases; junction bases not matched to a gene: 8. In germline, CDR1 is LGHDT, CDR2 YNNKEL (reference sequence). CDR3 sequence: CASSQDQTGVGEQYF. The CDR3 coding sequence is TGTGCCAGCAGCCAAGACCAAACAGGGGTTGGCGAGCAGTACTTC.

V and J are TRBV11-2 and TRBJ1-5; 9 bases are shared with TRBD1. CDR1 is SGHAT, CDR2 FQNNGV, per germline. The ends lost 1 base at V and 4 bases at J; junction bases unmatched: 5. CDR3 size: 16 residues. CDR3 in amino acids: CASSLGRDRENQPQHF. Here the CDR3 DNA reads TGTGCCAGCAGCTTAGGCCGGGACAGGGAAAATCAGCCCCAGCATTTT.

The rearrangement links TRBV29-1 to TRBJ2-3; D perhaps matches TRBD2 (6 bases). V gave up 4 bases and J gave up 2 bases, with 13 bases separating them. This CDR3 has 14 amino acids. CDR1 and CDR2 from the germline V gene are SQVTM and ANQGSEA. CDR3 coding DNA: TGCAGCGTTGGTCCAGCGGGTTTCACAGATACGCAGTATTTT. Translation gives CSVGPAGFTDTQYF.

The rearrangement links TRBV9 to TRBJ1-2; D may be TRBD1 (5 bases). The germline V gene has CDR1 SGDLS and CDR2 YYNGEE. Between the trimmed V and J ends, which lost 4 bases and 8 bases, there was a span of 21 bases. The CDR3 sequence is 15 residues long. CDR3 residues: CASSPFSTVGVGYTF. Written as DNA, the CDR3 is TGTGCCAGCAGCCCCTTCTCGACAGTCGGTGTGGGCTACACCTTC.

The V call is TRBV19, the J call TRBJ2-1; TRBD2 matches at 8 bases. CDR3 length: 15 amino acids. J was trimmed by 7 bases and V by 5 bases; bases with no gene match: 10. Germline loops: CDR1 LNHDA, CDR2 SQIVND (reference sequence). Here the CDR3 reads CASSGPTSGSNEQFF. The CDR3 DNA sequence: TGTGCCAGTAGTGGCCCGACGAGCGGGAGTAATGAGCAGTTCTTC. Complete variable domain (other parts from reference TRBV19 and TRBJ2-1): DGGITQSPKYLFRKEGQNVTLSCEQNLNHDAMYWYRQDPGQGLRLIYYSQIVNDFQKGDIAEGYSVSREKKESFPLTVTSAQKNPTAFYLCASSGPTSGSNEQFFGPGTRLTVL.

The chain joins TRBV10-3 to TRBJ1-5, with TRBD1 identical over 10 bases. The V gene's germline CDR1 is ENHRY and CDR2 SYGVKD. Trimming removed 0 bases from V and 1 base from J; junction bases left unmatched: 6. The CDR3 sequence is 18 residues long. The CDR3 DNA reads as TGTGCCATCAGTGAGTCGGACAGGGGGGCGGGGAGCAATCAGCCCCAGCATTTT. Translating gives CAISESDRGAGSNQPQHF.

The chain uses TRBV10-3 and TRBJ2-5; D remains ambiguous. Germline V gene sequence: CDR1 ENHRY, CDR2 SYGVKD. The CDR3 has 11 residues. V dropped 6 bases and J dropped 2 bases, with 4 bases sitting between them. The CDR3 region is CAISSQETQYF. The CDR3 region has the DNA TGTGCCATCAGCTCTCAAGAGACCCAGTACTTC.

As DNA, the CDR3 is TGTGCCAGCAGTCGTGTCGGGAGGTCTTACAATGAGCAGTTCTTC. It encodes CASSRVGRSYNEQFF. V is TRBV9 and J is TRBJ2-1, with 7 bases that match TRBD2. The CDR3 has 15 residues. Germline V lookup: CDR1 SGDLS, CDR2 YYNGEE. The V and J ends lost 5 bases and 4 bases, in that order; junction bases with no gene match: 9.

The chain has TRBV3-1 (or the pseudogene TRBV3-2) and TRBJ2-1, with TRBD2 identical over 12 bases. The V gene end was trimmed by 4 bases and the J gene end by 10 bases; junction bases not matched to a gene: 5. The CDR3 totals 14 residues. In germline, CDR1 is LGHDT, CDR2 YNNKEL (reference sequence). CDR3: CASSRRLAGAEQFF. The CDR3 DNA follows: TGTGCCAGCAGCCGCCGACTAGCGGGGGCCGAGCAGTTCTTC.